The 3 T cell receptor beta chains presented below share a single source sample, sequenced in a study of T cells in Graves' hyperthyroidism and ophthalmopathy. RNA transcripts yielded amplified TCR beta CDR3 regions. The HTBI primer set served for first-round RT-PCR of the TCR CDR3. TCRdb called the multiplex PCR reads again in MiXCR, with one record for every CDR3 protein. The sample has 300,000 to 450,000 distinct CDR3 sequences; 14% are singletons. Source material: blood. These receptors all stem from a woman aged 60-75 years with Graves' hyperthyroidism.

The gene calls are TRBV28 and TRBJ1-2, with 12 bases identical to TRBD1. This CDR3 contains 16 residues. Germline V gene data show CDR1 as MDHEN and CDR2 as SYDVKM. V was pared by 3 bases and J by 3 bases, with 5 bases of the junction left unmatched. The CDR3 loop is CASSFTGTGGDYGYTF. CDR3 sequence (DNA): TGTGCCAGCAGTTTTACCGGGACAGGGGGCGACTATGGCTACACCTTC.

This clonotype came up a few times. DNA for the CDR3: TGTGCCAGCAGCTATGGCGGGCAGGGGGCAGGTCAGCCCCAGCATTTT. It is translated as CASSYGGQGAGQPQHF. This chain connects TRBV7-9 to TRBJ1-5, with 8 bases fitting TRBD1. The CDR3 is made up of 16 amino acids. The germline gives CDR1 SEHNR, CDR2 FQNEAQ (reference sequence). Germline trimming cut 4 bases from V and 6 bases from J; bases unmatched to any gene: 11.

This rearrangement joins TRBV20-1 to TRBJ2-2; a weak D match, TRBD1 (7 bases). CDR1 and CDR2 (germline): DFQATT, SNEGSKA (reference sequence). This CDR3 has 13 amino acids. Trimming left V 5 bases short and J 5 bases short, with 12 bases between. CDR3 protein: CSASGGPTGELFF. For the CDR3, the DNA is TGCAGTGCTTCAGGGGGGCCGACCGGGGAGCTGTTTTTT.